This T cell receptor (beta chain) was obtained from a study of T cells in Graves' hyperthyroidism and ophthalmopathy. The CDR3 covers 14 residues. The germline CDR1 and CDR2 sequences are SGHVS and FQNEAQ. This clonotype was picked up a small number of times. The junction does not match germline at one end; this may be a read error. Amplified TCR beta CDR3 regions came from RNA transcripts. TCR CDR3 regions were first amplified by RT-PCR with HTBI primers. MiXCR, run by TCRdb on the multiplex PCR reads, gives a single entry per CDR3 protein. The table has a few hundred thousand distinct CDR3 sequences, around 15% seen once.

The TCR sequence derives from a middle-aged woman with Graves' ophthalmopathy. Sequences were obtained from blood. This sequence joins TRBV7-8 and TRBJ2-1; D uncertain. CDR3 in DNA: TGTGCCAGCAGTCCACAACGGAGCTACAAGGAGCAGTTCTTC. Translated: CASSPQRSYKEQFF. Using reference TRBV7-8 and TRBJ2-1 for the parts outside the CDR3, the full variable domain is GAGVSQSPRYKVAKRGQDVALRCDPISGHVSLFWYQQALGQGPEFLTYFQNEAQLDKSGLPSDRFFAERPEGSVSTLKIQRTQQEDSAVYLCASSPQRSYKEQFFGPGTRLTVL.